This T cell receptor beta chain stems from a study of OX40 agonist ivuxolimab in advanced cancers. Profiling relied on immunoSEQ multiplex PCR, and the TCRdb table lists in-frame clones only, not all of them. The sample lists around 65,000 clones; 80% to 95% were seen once. The receptor was derived from an adult with an advanced solid tumor such as melanoma, head and neck, liver or kidney cancer. Sequencing used CD4+ or CD8+ T cells sorted from blood, obtained in a trial of the OX40 agonist ivuxolimab.

CDR3 sequence reads: CASSLAAVPNFGEQFF. The CDR3 DNA is TGTGCCAGCAGCTTAGCTGCGGTCCCCAACTTTGGTGAGCAGTTCTTC. V usage is TRBV13 and J usage is TRBJ2-1; no reliable D call. Germline CDR1 and CDR2: PRHDT and FYEKMQ (reference sequence). Trimming shortened V by 1 base and J by 9 bases, and 19 bases separated the two germline ends. This CDR3 has 16 amino acids.